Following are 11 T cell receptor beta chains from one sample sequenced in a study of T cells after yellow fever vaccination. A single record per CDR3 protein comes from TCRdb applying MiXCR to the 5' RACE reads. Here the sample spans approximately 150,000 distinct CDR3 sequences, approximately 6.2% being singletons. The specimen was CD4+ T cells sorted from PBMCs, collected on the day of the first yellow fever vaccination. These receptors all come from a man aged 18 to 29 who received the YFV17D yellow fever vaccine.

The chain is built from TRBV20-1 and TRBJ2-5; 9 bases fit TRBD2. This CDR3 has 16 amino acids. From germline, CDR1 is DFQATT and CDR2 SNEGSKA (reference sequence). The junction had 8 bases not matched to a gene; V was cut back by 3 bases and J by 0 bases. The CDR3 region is CSARLLAGPYQETQYF. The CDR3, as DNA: TGCAGTGCTAGGTTACTAGCGGGCCCGTACCAAGAGACCCAGTACTTC.

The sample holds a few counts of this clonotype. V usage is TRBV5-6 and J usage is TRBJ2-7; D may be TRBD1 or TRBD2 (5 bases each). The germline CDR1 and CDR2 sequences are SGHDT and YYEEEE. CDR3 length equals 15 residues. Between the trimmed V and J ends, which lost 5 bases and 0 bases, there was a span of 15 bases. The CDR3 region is CASRTAPGSSYEQYV. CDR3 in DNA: TGTGCCAGCAGGACGGCACCAGGGAGCTCCTACGAGCAGTACGTC.

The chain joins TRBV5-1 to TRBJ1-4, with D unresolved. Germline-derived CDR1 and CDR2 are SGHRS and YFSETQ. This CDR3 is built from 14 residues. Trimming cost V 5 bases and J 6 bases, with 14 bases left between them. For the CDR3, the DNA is TGCGCCAGCAGTATATCTGGGGTGGATGAAAAACTGTTTTTT. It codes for CASSISGVDEKLFF.

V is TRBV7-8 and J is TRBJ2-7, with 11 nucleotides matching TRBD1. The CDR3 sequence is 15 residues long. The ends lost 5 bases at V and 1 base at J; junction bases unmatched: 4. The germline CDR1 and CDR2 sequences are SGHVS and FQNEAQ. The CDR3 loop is CASSLGTGGSYEQYF. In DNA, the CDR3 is TGTGCCAGCAGCCTGGGGACAGGGGGTTCCTACGAGCAGTACTTC.

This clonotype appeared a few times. CDR3 DNA sequence: TGTGCCAGCAGCCAAGACAGGACGGGGTCACCCCTCCACTTT. Translation gives CASSQDRTGSPLHF. The V and J genes are TRBV5-4 and TRBJ1-6; D perhaps matches TRBD1 (6 bases). This CDR3 contains 14 residues. The V gene lost 4 bases and the J gene lost 10 bases, with 15 bases spanning the gap. Germline values: CDR1 SGHNT, CDR2 YYREEE (reference sequence). Full variable domain (missing parts from reference TRBV5-4 and TRBJ1-6): ETGVTQSPTHLIKTRGQQVTLRCSSQSGHNTVSWYQQALGQGPQFIFQYYREEENGRGNFPPRFSGLQFPNYSSELNVNALELDDSALYLCASSQDRTGSPLHFGNGTRLTVT.

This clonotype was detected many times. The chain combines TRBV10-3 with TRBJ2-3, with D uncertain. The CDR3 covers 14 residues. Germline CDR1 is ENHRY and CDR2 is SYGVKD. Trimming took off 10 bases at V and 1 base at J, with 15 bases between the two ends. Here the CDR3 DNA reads TGTGCCACCCAAGACCTCAGAGGCACAGATACGCAGTATTTT. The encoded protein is CATQDLRGTDTQYF.

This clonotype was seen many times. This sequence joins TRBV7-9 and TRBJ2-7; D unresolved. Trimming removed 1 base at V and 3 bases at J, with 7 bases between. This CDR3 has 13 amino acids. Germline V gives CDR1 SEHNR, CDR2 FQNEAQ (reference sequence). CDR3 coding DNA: TGTGCCAGCAGCTTAGGTCTGCACTACGAGCAGTACTTC. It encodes CASSLGLHYEQYF.

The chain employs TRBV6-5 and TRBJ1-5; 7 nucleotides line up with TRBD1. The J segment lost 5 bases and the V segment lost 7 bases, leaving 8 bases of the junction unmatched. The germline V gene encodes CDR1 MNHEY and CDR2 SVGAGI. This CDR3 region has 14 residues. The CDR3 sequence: CASKTDRADQPQHF. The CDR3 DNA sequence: TGTGCCAGCAAGACCGACAGGGCCGATCAGCCCCAGCATTTT.

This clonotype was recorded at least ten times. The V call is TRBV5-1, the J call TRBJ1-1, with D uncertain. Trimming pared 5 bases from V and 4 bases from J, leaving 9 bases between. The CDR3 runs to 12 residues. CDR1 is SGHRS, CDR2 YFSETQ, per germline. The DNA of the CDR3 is TGCGCCAGCAGTGCCAGTTTCACTGAAGCTTTCTTT. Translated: CASSASFTEAFF. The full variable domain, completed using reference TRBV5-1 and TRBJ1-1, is KAGVTQTPRYLIKTRGQQVTLSCSPISGHRSVSWYQQTPGQGLQFLFEYFSETQRNKGNFPGRFSGRQFSNSRSEMNVSTLELGDSALYLCASSASFTEAFFGQGTRLTVV.

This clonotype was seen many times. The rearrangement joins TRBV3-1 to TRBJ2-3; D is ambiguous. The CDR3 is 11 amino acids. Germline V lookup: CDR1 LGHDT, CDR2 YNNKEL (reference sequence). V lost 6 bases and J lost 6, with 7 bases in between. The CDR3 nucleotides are TGTGCCAGCAGTTGGGGTGATACGCAGTATTTT. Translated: CASSWGDTQYF.

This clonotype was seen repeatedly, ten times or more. CDR3: CASGREQGRTEAFF. The DNA of the CDR3 is TGTGCCAGCGGCCGCGAACAGGGGAGGACTGAAGCTTTCTTT. The chain recombines TRBV6-1 with TRBJ1-1, with TRBD1 matching 7 bases. Unmatched junction bases numbered 11, after V lost 8 bases and J lost 5 bases. The CDR3 has 14 amino acids. Germline V CDR1 and CDR2: MNHNS, SASEGT.